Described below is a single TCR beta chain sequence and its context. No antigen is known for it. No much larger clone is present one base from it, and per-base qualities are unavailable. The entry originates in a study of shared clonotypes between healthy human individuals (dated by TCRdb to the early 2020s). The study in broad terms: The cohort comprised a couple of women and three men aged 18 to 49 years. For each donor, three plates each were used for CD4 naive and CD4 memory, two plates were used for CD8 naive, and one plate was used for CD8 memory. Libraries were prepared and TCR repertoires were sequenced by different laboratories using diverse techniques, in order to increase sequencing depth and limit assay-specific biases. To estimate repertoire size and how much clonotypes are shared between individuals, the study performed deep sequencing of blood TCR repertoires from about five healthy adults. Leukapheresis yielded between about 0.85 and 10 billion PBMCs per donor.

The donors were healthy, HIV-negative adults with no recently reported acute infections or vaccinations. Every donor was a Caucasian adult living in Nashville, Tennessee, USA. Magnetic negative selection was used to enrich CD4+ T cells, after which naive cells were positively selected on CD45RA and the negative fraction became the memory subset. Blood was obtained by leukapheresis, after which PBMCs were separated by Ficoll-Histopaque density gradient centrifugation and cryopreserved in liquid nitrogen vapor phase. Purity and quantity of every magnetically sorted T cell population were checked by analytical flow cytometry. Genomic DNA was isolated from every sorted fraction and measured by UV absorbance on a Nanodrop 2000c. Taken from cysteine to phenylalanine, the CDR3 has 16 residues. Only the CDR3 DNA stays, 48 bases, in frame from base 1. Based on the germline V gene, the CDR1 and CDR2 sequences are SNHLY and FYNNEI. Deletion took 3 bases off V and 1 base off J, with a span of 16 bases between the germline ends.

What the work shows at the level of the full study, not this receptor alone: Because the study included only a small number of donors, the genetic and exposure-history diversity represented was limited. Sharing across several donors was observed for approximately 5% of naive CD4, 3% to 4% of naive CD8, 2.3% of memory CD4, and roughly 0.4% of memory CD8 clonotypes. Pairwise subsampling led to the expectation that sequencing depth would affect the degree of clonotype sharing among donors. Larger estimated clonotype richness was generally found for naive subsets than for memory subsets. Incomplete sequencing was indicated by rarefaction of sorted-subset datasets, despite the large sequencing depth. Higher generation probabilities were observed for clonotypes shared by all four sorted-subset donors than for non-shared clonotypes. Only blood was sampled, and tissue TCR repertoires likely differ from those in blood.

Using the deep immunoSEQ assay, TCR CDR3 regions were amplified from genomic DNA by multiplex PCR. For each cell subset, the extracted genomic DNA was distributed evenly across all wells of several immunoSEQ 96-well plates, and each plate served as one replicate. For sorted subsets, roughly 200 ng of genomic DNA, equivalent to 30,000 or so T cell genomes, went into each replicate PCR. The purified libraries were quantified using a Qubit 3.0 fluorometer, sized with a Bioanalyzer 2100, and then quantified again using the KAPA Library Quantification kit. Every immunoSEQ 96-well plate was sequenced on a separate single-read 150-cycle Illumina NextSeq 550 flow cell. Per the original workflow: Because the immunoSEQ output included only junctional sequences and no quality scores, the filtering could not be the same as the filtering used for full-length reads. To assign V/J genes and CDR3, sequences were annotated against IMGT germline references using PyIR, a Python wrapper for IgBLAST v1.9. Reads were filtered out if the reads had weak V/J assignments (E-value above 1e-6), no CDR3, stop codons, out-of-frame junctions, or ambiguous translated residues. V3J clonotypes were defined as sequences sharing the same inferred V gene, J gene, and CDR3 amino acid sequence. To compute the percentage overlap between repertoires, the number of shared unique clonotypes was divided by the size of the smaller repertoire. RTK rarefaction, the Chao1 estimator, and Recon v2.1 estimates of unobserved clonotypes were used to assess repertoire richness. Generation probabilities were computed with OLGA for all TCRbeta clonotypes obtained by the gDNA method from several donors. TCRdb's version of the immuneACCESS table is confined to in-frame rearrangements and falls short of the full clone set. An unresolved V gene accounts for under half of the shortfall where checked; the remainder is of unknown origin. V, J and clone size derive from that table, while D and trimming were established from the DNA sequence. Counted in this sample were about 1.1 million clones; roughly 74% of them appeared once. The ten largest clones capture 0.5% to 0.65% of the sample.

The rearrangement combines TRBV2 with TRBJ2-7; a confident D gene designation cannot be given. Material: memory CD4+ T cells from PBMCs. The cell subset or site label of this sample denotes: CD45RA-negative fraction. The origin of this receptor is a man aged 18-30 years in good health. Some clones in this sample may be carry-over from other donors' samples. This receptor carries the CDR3 CASSDALLVSSYEQYF. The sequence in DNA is TGTGCCAGCAGTGACGCCCTCCTAGTTAGTTCCTACGAGCAGTACTTC. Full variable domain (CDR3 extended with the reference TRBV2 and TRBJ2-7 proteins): EPEVTQTPSHQVTQMGQEVILRCVPISNHLYFYWYRQILGQKVEFLVSFYNNEISEKSEIFDDQFSVERPDGSNFTLKIRSTKLEDSAMYFCASSDALLVSSYEQYFGPGTRLTVT.